Below, 27 T cell receptor beta chains from the same sample are listed, as sequenced in a study of STAT3 mutations in large granular lymphocyte leukemia (dated by TCRdb to the late 2010s). The paper as a whole reports these results and caveats: At least one immunodominant TCRbeta clonotype was identified in every T-LGLL patient, and multiple immunodominant subclonotypes were identified in about half of the T-LGLL patients.

What these receptors recognize is not known. Receptor amplification or capture employed the immunoSEQ multiplex PCR assay. TCRdb holds this immuneACCESS table with in-frame rearrangements only. Some clones are missing; in checked studies, unresolved V genes explain under half, and the rest has no known cause. The sample table lists approximately 30,000 clones, about 83% of them with a count of one. Approximately 30% of the sample goes to the ten largest clones. The sample consisted of peripheral blood mononuclear cells. The receptors stem from a woman in her fifties or sixties with T-cell large granular lymphocyte leukemia. Some clones in this sample may be carry-over from other donors' samples. The age is the age at diagnosis.

The chain recombines TRBV6-6 with TRBJ2-7; D might be TRBD1 or TRBD2, each matching 6 bases. Germline CDR1 and CDR2: MNHNY and SVGAGI (reference sequence). The CDR3 is made up of 12 amino acids. V shed 7 bases and J shed 5 bases, with 12 bases lying between them. This CDR3 is CASTQRGDEQYF. The CDR3 nucleotides read TGTGCCAGCACCCAAAGGGGGGACGAGCAGTACTTC.

The chain is built from TRBV5-4 and TRBJ2-2; TRBD1 matches at 7 bases. Germline V gene lookup returns CDR1 SGHNT and CDR2 YYREEE (reference sequence). J was trimmed by 3 bases and V by 4 bases; bases with no gene match: 6. The CDR3 extends over 15 amino acids. The CDR3 here is CASSPGQRDTGELFF. In DNA, the CDR3 is TGTGCCAGCAGCCCGGGACAGCGTGACACCGGGGAGCTGTTTTTT.

The rearrangement links TRBV18 to TRBJ2-7; D ambiguous. The V gene lost 3 bases and the J gene lost 5 bases, with 14 bases spanning the gap. This CDR3 has 14 amino acids. Germline V CDR1 and CDR2: KGHSH, LQKENI. CDR3 bases: TGTGCCAGCTCACCCTCGCAGGCCCCCAACGAGCAGTACTTC. It codes for CASSPSQAPNEQYF.

This rearrangement joins TRBV10-3 to TRBJ2-7; 7 bases map to TRBD1. Looked up from germline, CDR1 is ENHRY and CDR2 is SYGVKD. V gave up 6 bases and J gave up 3 bases; unmatched junction bases: 2. The CDR3 loop spans 12 amino acids. The CDR3, as DNA: TGTGCCATCAGCCGACAGGGCTACGAGCAGTACTTC. This sequence encodes CAISRQGYEQYF.

The table lists this clone with a count of one. The chain links TRBV27 to TRBJ2-2, with D perhaps matching TRBD1 or TRBD2 (5 bases each). V dropped 4 bases and J dropped 4 bases, with 10 bases sitting between them. The length of the CDR3 is 14 residues. Germline lookup yields CDR1 MNHEY and CDR2 SMNVEV (reference sequence). CDR3 sequence reads: CASSWDGTTGELFF. The CDR3 DNA reads as TGTGCCAGCAGTTGGGACGGAACCACCGGGGAGCTGTTTTTT.

V and J are TRBV5-1 and TRBJ2-5; D could derive from TRBD1 or TRBD2 (5 bases each). The germline gives CDR1 SGHRS, CDR2 YFSETQ. Trimming stripped 0 bases from V and 2 bases from J, with 11 bases between. CDR3 length: 15 residues. DNA of the CDR3: TGCGCCAGCAGCTTGGTATTCAGGGAGCAAGAGACCCAGTACTTC. Protein sequence: CASSLVFREQETQYF.

The chain combines TRBV5-1 with TRBJ1-4; no reliable D call. Trimming removed 3 bases at V and 0 bases at J, with 24 bases between. This CDR3 region has 20 residues. Germline V CDR1 and CDR2: SGHRS, YFSETQ. CDR3 amino acids: CASSSGRMGKDSATNEKLFF. CDR3 nucleotides: TGCGCCAGCAGCTCCGGCCGTATGGGAAAGGATTCGGCAACTAATGAAAAACTGTTTTTT. The full variable domain, with the rest looked up from reference TRBV5-1 and TRBJ1-4, is KAGVTQTPRYLIKTRGQQVTLSCSPISGHRSVSWYQQTPGQGLQFLFEYFSETQRNKGNFPGRFSGRQFSNSRSEMNVSTLELGDSALYLCASSSGRMGKDSATNEKLFFGSGTQLSVL.

This chain joins TRBV7-9 and TRBJ2-1; 10 bases are shared with TRBD1. Unmatched junction bases numbered 6, after V lost 7 bases and J lost 3 bases. Germline values: CDR1 SEHNR, CDR2 FQNEAQ (reference sequence). The CDR3 contains 15 residues. This CDR3 is CASTGTGEGYNEQFF. The CDR3 DNA is TGTGCCAGCACCGGGACAGGGGAAGGCTACAATGAGCAGTTCTTC. Together with reference TRBV7-9 and TRBJ2-1, the CDR3 gives the full variable domain: DTGVSQNPRHKITKRGQNVTFRCDPISEHNRLYWYRQTLGQGPEFLTYFQNEAQLEKSRLLSDRFSAERPKGSFSTLEIQRTEQGDSAMYLCASTGTGEGYNEQFFGPGTRLTVL.

V is TRBV7-9 and J is TRBJ2-2, with a weak D call TRBD1 (6 bases). There are 15 residues in the CDR3. Germline V gives CDR1 SEHNR, CDR2 FQNEAQ (reference sequence). The ends were cut back, 6 bases at V and 7 bases at J, with 18 bases in the middle. Here the CDR3 reads CASRVQGDRNGELFF. DNA of the CDR3: TGTGCCAGCAGGGTACAGGGCGATCGAAACGGGGAGCTGTTTTTT.

The CDR3 DNA follows: TGCGCCAGCAGCCAGACAGGGAACACTGAAGCTTTCTTT. Amino acid sequence: CASSQTGNTEAFF. The chain uses TRBV5-1 and TRBJ1-1; tentative D call: TRBD1 (6 bases). V dropped 4 bases and J dropped 1 base, with 8 bases sitting between them. The CDR3 totals 13 residues. Germline V gives CDR1 SGHRS, CDR2 YFSETQ.

The chain carries TRBV19 and TRBJ2-2; D is unclear. The germline gives CDR1 LNHDA, CDR2 SQIVND (reference sequence). This CDR3 contains 13 residues. Trimming pared 7 bases from V and 1 base from J, leaving 7 bases between. In nucleotides, the CDR3 is TGTGCCAGTACGACGGTGAACACCGGGGAGCTGTTTTTT. Protein: CASTTVNTGELFF.

This clone was seen a single time. This rearrangement joins TRBV4-1 to TRBJ1-4; D remains ambiguous. Germline V lookup: CDR1 MGHRA, CDR2 YSYEKL. Trimming removed 4 bases from V and 0 bases from J, with 24 bases in between. The CDR3 is 20 residues long. The chain's CDR3 is CASSRPPAGRRVATNEKLFF. The CDR3 nucleotides read TGCGCCAGCAGCCGTCCCCCCGCGGGCAGACGTGTTGCAACTAATGAAAAACTGTTTTTT.

This rearrangement joins TRBV7-9 to TRBJ1-4; D is ambiguous. Germline loops: CDR1 SEHNR, CDR2 FQNEAQ (reference sequence). V shed 5 bases and J shed 7 bases, with 8 bases lying between them. This CDR3 is built from 12 residues. Here the CDR3 DNA reads TGTGCCAGCAGCCAGTTCGGTGAAAAACTGTTTTTT. This sequence encodes CASSQFGEKLFF.

This clone was recorded a few times. The rearrangement uses TRBV28 and TRBJ1-5; D unclear. This CDR3 spans 14 amino acids. The V end lost 4 bases, the J end lost 7 bases, and 14 bases lay between the germline ends. Germline V gives CDR1 MDHEN, CDR2 SYDVKM. CDR3 nucleotides: TGTGCCAGCAGTTCCCCAGACTTGAGACAGCCCCAGCATTTT. This sequence encodes CASSSPDLRQPQHF.

The chain carries TRBV29-1 and TRBJ1-4; maybe TRBD1 (5 bases). From germline, CDR1 is SQVTM and CDR2 ANQGSEA. Deletions cut 4 bases from V and 11 bases from J, with 17 bases between. The CDR3 is made up of 13 amino acids. The CDR3 protein is CSVGLGELSKLFF. Here the CDR3 DNA reads TGCAGCGTTGGGTTGGGGGAACTATCCAAACTGTTTTTT.

The J gene is TRBJ2-1, the V gene TRBV29-1; tentative D call: TRBD2 (6 bases). Trimming shortened V by 7 bases and J by 1 base, and 11 bases separated the two germline ends. Germline V gene lookup returns CDR1 SQVTM and CDR2 ANQGSEA. There are 13 residues in the CDR3. The CDR3 here is CSAGGVSYNEQFF. The CDR3 region has the DNA TGCAGCGCCGGGGGAGTTTCCTACAATGAGCAGTTCTTC.

In its sample, this clone was seen once. The V call is TRBV30, the J call TRBJ2-2, with D perhaps matching TRBD1 (6 bases). Trimming removed 2 bases from V and 6 bases from J, with 10 bases in between. Germline CDR1 GTSNPN, CDR2 SVGIG (reference sequence). The CDR3 covers 13 residues. CDR3 sequence (DNA): TGTGCCTGGAGTCTTGGGGGCGCCGGGGAGCTGTTTTTT. This translates into CAWSLGGAGELFF.

The genes are TRBV6-6 and TRBJ1-5, with unresolved D. V was shortened by 2 bases and J by 0 bases, with 11 bases between the two germline ends. This CDR3 is 16 amino acids long. Per the germline V gene, CDR1 is MNHNY and CDR2 is SVGAGI (reference sequence). CDR3 DNA sequence: TGTGCCAGCAGTTACATGAGTCAGAATAGCAATCAGCCCCAGCATTTT. It encodes CASSYMSQNSNQPQHF.

The gene calls are TRBV27 and TRBJ1-5, with no clear D. Germline V CDR1 and CDR2: MNHEY, SMNVEV (reference sequence). CDR3 length equals 14 residues. V lost 3 bases to trimming and J lost 4 bases, with 10 bases between them. Here the CDR3 reads CASSLQKGNQPQHF. The CDR3 DNA reads TGTGCCAGCAGTTTGCAGAAAGGAAATCAGCCCCAGCATTTT.

The rearrangement joins TRBV11-2 to TRBJ2-7, with D possibly matching TRBD1 (5 bases). CDR3 length equals 14 residues. CDR1 is SGHAT and CDR2 is FQNNGV in the germline V gene. V lost 4 bases and J lost 0, with 10 bases in between. The CDR3 loop reads CASSSPTVSYEQYF. DNA of the CDR3: TGTGCCAGCAGCTCGCCGACAGTCTCCTACGAGCAGTACTTC. Full variable domain (rest looked up from reference TRBV11-2 and TRBJ2-7): EAGVAQSPRYKIIEKRQSVAFWCNPISGHATLYWYQQILGQGPKLLIQFQNNGVVDDSQLPKDRFSAERLKGVDSTLKIQPAKLEDSAVYLCASSSPTVSYEQYFGPGTRLTVT.

The chain recombines TRBV23-1 with TRBJ2-7; 9 nucleotides line up with TRBD2. Being an ORF, TRBV23-1 has a function that is uncertain. The CDR3 length is 16 residues. Germline trimming cut 6 bases from V and 3 bases from J; bases unmatched to any gene: 12. For the CDR3, the DNA is TGCGCCAGCAGATCTTATGGGACTAGCAGAAACTACGAGCAGTACTTC. Its translation: CASRSYGTSRNYEQYF.

The sample holds one count of this clone. The CDR3 nucleotides read TGTGCCAGCAGGAACCTGACAGCGGGAGTAAGGTCCTACAATGAGCAGTTCTTC. Translated, it gives CASRNLTAGVRSYNEQFF. This chain joins TRBV27 and TRBJ2-1; 8 bases align to TRBD2. The germline CDR1 and CDR2 sequences are MNHEY and SMNVEV (reference sequence). This CDR3 comprises 18 residues. V was pared by 6 bases and J by 1 base, with 14 bases of the junction left unmatched.

The CDR3 sequence: CASSLEATYEQYF. Written as DNA, the CDR3 is TGTGCCAGCAGCTTAGAGGCCACCTACGAGCAGTACTTC. The J gene is TRBJ2-7, the V gene TRBV5-4; D is ambiguous. This CDR3 spans 13 amino acids. Germline V gene sequence: CDR1 SGHNT, CDR2 YYREEE (reference sequence). Trimming stripped 2 bases from V and 2 bases from J, with 8 bases between. Combining the CDR3 with reference TRBV5-4 and TRBJ2-7 gives the whole variable domain ETGVTQSPTHLIKTRGQQVTLRCSSQSGHNTVSWYQQALGQGPQFIFQYYREEENGRGNFPPRFSGLQFPNYSSELNVNALELDDSALYLCASSLEATYEQYFGPGTRLTVT.

The rearrangement joins TRBV4-1 to TRBJ2-7; D unclear. Between the trimmed V and J ends, which lost 1 base and 5 bases, there was a span of 12 bases. This CDR3 has 14 amino acids. From germline, CDR1 is MGHRA and CDR2 YSYEKL. CDR3 nucleotides: TGCGCCAGCAGCCAAGTAAGGTCGGGTAACGAGCAGTACTTC. It encodes CASSQVRSGNEQYF.

With respect to this clone: One end of the junction fails to match germline, which may point to a read error. The CDR3 spells CASSLIAVGSGTNVLTF. The CDR3 DNA reads TGTGCCAGCAGCTTAATAGCGGTGGGGTCTGGGACCAACGTCCTGACTTTC. The V gene is TRBV11-2, the J gene TRBJ2-6; possible D gene TRBD2, 6 bases. The CDR3 runs to 17 residues. The germline V gene has CDR1 SGHAT and CDR2 FQNNGV.

This chain connects TRBV18 to TRBJ1-1, with TRBD1 as a possible D gene (5 bases). The CDR3 is 16 residues long. V lost 2 bases and J 3 bases, leaving 16 bases between the germline ends. CDR1 is KGHSH and CDR2 is LQKENI in the germline V gene. The CDR3: CASSPVLFDSYTEAFF. In DNA, the CDR3 is TGTGCCAGCTCACCAGTTTTATTTGACAGCTACACTGAAGCTTTCTTT.

The V call is TRBV7-9, the J call TRBJ2-3; D gene uncertain. The ends were cut back, 1 base at V and 0 bases at J, with 17 bases in the middle. The germline V gene has CDR1 SEHNR and CDR2 FQNEAQ (reference sequence). The CDR3 spans 18 residues. CDR3 in amino acids: CASSLGNRLVASTDTQYF. CDR3 DNA: TGTGCCAGCAGCTTAGGGAATCGACTCGTCGCTAGCACAGATACGCAGTATTTT.